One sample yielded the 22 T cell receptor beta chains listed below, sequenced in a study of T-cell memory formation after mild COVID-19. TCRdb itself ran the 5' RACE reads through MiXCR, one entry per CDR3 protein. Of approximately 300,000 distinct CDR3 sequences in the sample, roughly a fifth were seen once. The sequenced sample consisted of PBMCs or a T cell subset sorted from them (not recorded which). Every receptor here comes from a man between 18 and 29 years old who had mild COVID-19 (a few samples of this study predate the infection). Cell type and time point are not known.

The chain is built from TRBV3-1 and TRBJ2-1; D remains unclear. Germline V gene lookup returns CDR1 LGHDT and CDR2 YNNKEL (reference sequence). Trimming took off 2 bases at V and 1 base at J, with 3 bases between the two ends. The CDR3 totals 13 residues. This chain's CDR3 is CASSQKSYNEQFF. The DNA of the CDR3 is TGTGCCAGCAGCCAAAAGTCCTACAATGAGCAGTTCTTC.

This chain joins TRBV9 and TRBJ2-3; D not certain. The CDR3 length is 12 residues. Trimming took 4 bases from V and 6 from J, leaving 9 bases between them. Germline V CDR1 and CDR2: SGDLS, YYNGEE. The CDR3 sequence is CASSRLGDTQYF. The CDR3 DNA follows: TGTGCCAGCAGCCGCCTGGGGGATACGCAGTATTTT.

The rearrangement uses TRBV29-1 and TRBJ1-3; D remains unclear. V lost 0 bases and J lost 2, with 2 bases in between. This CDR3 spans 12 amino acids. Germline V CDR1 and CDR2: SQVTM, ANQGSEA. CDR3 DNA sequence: TGCAGCGTTGAAGAAGCTGGAAACACCATATATTTT. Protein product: CSVEEAGNTIYF.

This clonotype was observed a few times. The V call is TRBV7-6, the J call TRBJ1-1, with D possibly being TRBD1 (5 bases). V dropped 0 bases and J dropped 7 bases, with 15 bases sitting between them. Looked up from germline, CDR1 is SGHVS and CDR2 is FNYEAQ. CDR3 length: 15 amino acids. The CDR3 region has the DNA TGTGCCAGCAGCTTAGCCACCGGGACGTGGGGTGAAGCTTTCTTT. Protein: CASSLATGTWGEAFF. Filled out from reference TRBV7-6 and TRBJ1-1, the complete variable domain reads GAGVSQSPRYKVTKRGQDVALRCDPISGHVSLYWYRQALGQGPEFLTYFNYEAQQDKSGLPNDRFSAERPEGSISTLTIQRTEQRDSAMYRCASSLATGTWGEAFFGQGTRLTVV.

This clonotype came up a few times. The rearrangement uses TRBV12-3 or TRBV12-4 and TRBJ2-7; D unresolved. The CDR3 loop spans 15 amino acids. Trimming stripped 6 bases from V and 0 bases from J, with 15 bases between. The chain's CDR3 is CASSPSTAYSYEQYV. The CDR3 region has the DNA TGTGCCAGCAGCCCCAGCACAGCATACTCCTACGAGCAGTACGTC.

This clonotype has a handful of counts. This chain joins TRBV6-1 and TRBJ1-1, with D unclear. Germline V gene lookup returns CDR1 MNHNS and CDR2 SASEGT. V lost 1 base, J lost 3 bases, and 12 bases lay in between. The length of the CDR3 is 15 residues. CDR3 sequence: CASSEVGRADTEAFF. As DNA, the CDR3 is TGTGCCAGCAGTGAAGTTGGAAGGGCGGACACTGAAGCTTTCTTT.

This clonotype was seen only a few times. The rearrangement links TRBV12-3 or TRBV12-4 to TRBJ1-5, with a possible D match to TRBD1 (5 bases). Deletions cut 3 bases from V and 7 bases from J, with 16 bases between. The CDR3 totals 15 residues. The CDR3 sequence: CASSFSFGASQPQHF. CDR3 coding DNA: TGTGCCAGCAGTTTTAGTTTCGGGGCATCGCAGCCCCAGCATTTT.

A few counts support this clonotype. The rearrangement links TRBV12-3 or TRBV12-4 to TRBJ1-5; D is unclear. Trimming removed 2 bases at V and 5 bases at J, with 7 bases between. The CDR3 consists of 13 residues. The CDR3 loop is CASSLRNDQPQHF. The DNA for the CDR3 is TGTGCCAGCAGTTTAAGGAACGATCAGCCCCAGCATTTT.

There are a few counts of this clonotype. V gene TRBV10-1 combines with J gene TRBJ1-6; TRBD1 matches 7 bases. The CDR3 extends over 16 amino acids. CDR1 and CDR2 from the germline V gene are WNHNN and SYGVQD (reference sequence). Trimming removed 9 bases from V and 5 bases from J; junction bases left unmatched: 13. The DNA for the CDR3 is TGCGCCAGAACCCTCCGGGACAGATTAGATAATTCACCCCTCCACTTT. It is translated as CARTLRDRLDNSPLHF.

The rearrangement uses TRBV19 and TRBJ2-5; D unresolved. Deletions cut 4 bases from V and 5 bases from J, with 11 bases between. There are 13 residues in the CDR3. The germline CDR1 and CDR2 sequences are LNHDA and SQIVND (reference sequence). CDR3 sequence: CASSTQAAETQYF. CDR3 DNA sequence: TGTGCCAGTAGTACCCAGGCAGCGGAGACCCAGTACTTC.

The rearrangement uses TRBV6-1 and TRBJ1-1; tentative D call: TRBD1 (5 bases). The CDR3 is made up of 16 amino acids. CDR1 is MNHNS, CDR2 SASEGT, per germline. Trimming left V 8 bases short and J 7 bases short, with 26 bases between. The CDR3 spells CASGYQKGLSVIEAFF. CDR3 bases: TGTGCCAGCGGCTACCAAAAGGGGCTCTCAGTAATTGAAGCTTTCTTT.

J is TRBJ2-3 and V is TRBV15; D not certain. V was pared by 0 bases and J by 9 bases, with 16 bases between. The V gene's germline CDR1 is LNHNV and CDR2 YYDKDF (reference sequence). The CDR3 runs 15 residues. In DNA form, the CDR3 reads TGTGCCACCAGCAGAGATCGGATGATTCAATGGACGCAGTATTTT. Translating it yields CATSRDRMIQWTQYF.

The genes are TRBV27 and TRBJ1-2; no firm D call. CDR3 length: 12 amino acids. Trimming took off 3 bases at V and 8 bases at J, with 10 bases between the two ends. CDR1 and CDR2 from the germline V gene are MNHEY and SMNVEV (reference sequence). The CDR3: CASSFPDGGYTF. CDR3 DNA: TGTGCCAGCAGTTTCCCCGACGGGGGCTACACCTTC.

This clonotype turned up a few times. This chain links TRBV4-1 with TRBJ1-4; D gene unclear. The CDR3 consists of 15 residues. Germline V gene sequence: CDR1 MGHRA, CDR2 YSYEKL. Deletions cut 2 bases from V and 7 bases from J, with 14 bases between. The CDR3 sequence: CASSQTRAEGEKLFF. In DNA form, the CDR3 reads TGCGCCAGCAGCCAAACTCGGGCCGAGGGTGAAAAACTGTTTTTT.

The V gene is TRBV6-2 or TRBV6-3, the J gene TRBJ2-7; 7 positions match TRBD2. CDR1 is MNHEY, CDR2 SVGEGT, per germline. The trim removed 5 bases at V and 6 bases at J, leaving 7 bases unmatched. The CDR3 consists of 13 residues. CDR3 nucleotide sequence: TGTGCCAGCAGTAGGAGCGGGGTCCTCGAGCAGTACGTC. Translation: CASSRSGVLEQYV.

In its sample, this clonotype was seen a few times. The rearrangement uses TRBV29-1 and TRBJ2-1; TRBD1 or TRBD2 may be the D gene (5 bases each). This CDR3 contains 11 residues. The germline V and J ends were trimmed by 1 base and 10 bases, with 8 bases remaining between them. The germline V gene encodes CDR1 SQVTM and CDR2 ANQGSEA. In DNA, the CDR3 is TGCAGCGTTGAAGGAGGGACCGAGCAGTTCTTC. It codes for CSVEGGTEQFF.

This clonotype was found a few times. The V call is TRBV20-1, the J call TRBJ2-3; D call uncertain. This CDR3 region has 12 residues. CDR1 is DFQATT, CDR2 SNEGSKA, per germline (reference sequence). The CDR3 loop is CSAPERTDTQYF. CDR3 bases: TGCAGCGCCCCCGAGCGCACAGATACGCAGTATTTT.

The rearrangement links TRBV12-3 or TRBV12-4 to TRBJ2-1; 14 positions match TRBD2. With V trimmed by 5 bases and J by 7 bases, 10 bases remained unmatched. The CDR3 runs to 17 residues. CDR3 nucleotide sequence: TGTGCCAGCAGTCCGCGACTAGCGGGGGGGCGAGGGAATGAGCAGTTCTTC. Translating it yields CASSPRLAGGRGNEQFF.

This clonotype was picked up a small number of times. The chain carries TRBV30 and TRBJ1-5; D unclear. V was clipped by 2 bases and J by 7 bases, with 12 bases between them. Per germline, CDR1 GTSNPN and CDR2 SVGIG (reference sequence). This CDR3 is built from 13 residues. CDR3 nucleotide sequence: TGTGCCTGGAGTAAACTAGCGGGGCAGCCCCAGCATTTT. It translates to CAWSKLAGQPQHF.

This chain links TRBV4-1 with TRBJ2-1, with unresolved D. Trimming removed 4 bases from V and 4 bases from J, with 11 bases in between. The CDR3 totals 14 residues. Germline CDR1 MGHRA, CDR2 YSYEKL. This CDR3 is CASSPTALYNEQFF. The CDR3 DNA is TGCGCCAGCAGCCCGACTGCCCTTTACAATGAGCAGTTCTTC.

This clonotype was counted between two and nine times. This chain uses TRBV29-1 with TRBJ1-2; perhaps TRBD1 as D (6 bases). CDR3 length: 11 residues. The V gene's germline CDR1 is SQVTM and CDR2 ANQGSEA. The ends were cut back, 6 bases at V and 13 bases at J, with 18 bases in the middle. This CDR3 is CSVEGDLGCTF. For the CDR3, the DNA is TGCAGCGTCGAGGGGGATTTGGGATGCACCTTC.

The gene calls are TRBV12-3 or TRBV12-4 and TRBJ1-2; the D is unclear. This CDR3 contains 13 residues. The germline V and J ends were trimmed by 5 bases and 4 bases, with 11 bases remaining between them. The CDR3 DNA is TGTGCCAGCAGTCCAGGAGTCGGCTATGGCTACACCTTC. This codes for CASSPGVGYGYTF.